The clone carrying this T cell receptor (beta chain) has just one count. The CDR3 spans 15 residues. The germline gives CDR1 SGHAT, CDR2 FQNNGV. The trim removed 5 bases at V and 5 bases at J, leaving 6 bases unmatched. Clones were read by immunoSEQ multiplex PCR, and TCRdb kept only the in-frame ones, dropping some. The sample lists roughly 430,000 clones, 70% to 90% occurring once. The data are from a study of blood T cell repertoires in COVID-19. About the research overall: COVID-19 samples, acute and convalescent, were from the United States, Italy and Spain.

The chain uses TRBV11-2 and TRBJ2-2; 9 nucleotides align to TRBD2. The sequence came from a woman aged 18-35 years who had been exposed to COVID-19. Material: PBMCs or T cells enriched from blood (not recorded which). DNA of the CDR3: TGTGCCAGCAGCCTAGCGGGATCAAGGACCGGGGAGCTGTTTTTT. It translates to CASSLAGSRTGELFF.